Each of the 10 T cell receptor beta chains below was sequenced from the same sample in a study of T cells after yellow fever vaccination. TCRdb itself ran the 5' RACE reads through MiXCR, one entry per CDR3 protein. The sample consists of just under 600,000 distinct CDR3 sequences, approximately 13% of them appearing once. The sample was PBMCs, taken on the day of the yellow fever booster vaccination. The receptors come from a young man who received the YFV17D yellow fever vaccine.

This chain links TRBV7-2 with TRBJ2-3; 8 bases agree with TRBD2. V dropped 4 bases and J dropped 5; count of bases not matched to a gene: 8. Germline assignment: CDR1 SGHTA and CDR2 FQGNSA. The CDR3 runs 15 residues. The CDR3 loop is CASSSGLGEVDTQYF. CDR3 sequence (DNA): TGTGCCAGCAGCTCGGGACTAGGAGAAGTAGATACGCAGTATTTT.

This clonotype was seen a handful of times. This chain links TRBV7-2 with TRBJ2-1; 10 bases are a match to TRBD2. The CDR3 covers 16 residues. Trimming removed 5 bases from V and 7 bases from J; junction bases left unmatched: 11. CDR1 and CDR2 from the germline V gene are SGHTA and FQGNSA. The CDR3 DNA sequence: TGTGCCAGCAGCCAGTCCGGGACTAGCGTACCGAATGAGCAGTTCTTC. This encodes CASSQSGTSVPNEQFF.

This clonotype has only a few counts. V is TRBV5-1 and J is TRBJ2-2; TRBD2 matches 7 bases. The CDR3 totals 15 residues. In germline, CDR1 is SGHRS, CDR2 YFSETQ. The V and J ends lost 0 bases and 4 bases, in that order; junction bases with no gene match: 3. The CDR3 loop reads CASSLDPGGTGELFF. The CDR3 nucleotides read TGCGCCAGCAGCTTGGACCCGGGGGGCACCGGGGAGCTGTTTTTT. The whole variable domain, filled in from reference TRBV5-1 and TRBJ2-2, reads KAGVTQTPRYLIKTRGQQVTLSCSPISGHRSVSWYQQTPGQGLQFLFEYFSETQRNKGNFPGRFSGRQFSNSRSEMNVSTLELGDSALYLCASSLDPGGTGELFFGEGSRLTVL.

This clonotype was observed many times. This chain links TRBV5-1 with TRBJ2-3; D unresolved. This CDR3 has 15 residues. V gave up 4 bases and J gave up 6 bases, with 18 bases separating them. Germline-derived CDR1 and CDR2 are SGHRS and YFSETQ. CDR3 protein: CASSTNYAPSDTQYF. The CDR3 DNA is TGCGCCAGCAGCACCAATTACGCCCCTTCCGATACGCAGTATTTT.

This clonotype was picked up many times. The CDR3 sequence is CSAAGTSGIKNIQYF. As DNA, the CDR3 is TGCAGTGCTGCCGGGACTAGCGGGATAAAAAACATTCAGTACTTC. The chain couples TRBV20-1 to TRBJ2-4, with TRBD2 matching over 13 bases. Germline CDR1 reads DFQATT; CDR2 reads SNEGSKA (reference sequence). The CDR3 covers 15 residues. V was pared by 5 bases and J by 4 bases, with 5 bases of the junction left unmatched.

This chain connects TRBV25-1 to TRBJ1-4, with 9 positions matching TRBD1. J gave up 8 bases and V 2 bases, and 6 bases lay outside the gene matches. CDR3 length equals 15 residues. From germline, CDR1 is MGHDK and CDR2 SYGVNS. CDR3 amino acids: CASSEGWTGDEKLFF. The CDR3 DNA reads as TGTGCCAGCAGTGAAGGGTGGACAGGGGACGAAAAACTGTTTTTT.

A few counts support this clonotype. The J gene is TRBJ2-4, the V gene TRBV20-1; D unresolved. Trimming took 5 bases from V and 1 from J, leaving 9 bases between them. CDR3 length equals 13 residues. Germline-derived CDR1 and CDR2 are DFQATT and SNEGSKA (reference sequence). The CDR3 region has the DNA TGCAGTGCTTCCTTGGATGCCAAAAACATTCAGTACTTC. The encoded protein is CSASLDAKNIQYF.

This clonotype was observed a handful of times. The chain is built from TRBV7-9 and TRBJ2-3; 10 bases map to TRBD2. Per the germline V gene, CDR1 is SEHNR and CDR2 is FQNEAQ (reference sequence). Losses at the gene ends were 7 bases for V and 2 bases for J; bases not matched to a gene: 3. The CDR3 is 14 residues long. The CDR3: CASKLAGTTDTQYF. Written as DNA, the CDR3 is TGTGCCAGCAAACTAGCGGGGACCACAGATACGCAGTATTTT.

Only a few counts were recorded for this clonotype. This chain connects TRBV20-1 to TRBJ2-5, with D perhaps TRBD1 (6 bases). The CDR3 length is 15 residues. V shed 5 bases and J shed 0 bases, with 16 bases lying between them. The germline V gene has CDR1 DFQATT and CDR2 SNEGSKA (reference sequence). CDR3: CSASLEDRYQETQYF. The CDR3 nucleotides are TGCAGTGCTTCTCTCGAGGACAGATACCAAGAGACCCAGTACTTC.

Only a few counts were recorded for this clonotype. This chain connects TRBV20-1 to TRBJ2-5, with D uncertain. V lost 1 base to trimming and J lost 2 bases, with 14 bases between them. From germline, CDR1 is DFQATT and CDR2 SNEGSKA (reference sequence). The length of the CDR3 is 15 residues. The CDR3 loop is CSARALGGLQETQYF. The DNA for the CDR3 is TGCAGTGCTAGAGCCCTTGGTGGGCTACAAGAGACCCAGTACTTC.